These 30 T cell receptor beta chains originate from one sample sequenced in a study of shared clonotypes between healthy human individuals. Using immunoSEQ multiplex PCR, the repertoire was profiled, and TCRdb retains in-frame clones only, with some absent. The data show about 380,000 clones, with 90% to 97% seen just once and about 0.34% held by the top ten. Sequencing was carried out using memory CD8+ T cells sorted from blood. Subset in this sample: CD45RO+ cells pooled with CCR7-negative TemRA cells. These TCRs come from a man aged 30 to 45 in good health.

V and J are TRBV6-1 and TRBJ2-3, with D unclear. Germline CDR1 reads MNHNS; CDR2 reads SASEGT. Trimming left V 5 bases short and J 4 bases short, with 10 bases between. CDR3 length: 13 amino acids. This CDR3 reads CASSLRIADTQYF. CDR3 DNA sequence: TGTGCCAGCAGTTTACGGATCGCAGATACGCAGTATTTT.

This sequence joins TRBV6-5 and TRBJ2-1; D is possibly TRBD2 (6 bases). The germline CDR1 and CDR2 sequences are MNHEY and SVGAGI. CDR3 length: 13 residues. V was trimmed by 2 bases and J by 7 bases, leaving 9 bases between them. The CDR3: CASSYGGRNEQFF. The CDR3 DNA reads TGTGCCAGCAGTTACGGGGGGAGGAATGAGCAGTTCTTC.

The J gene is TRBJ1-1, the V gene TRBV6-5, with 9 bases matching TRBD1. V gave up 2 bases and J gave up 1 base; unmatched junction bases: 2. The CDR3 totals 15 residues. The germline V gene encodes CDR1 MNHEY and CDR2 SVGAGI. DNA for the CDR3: TGTGCCAGCAGTTACGAGGGACAGGGGAACACTGAAGCTTTCTTT. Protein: CASSYEGQGNTEAFF.

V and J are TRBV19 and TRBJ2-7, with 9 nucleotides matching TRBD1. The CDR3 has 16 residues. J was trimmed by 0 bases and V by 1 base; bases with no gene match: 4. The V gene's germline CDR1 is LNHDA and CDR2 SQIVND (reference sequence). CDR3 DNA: TGTGCCAGTAGTATAGTCGGACAGGGGTCCTCCTACGAGCAGTACTTC. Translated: CASSIVGQGSSYEQYF.

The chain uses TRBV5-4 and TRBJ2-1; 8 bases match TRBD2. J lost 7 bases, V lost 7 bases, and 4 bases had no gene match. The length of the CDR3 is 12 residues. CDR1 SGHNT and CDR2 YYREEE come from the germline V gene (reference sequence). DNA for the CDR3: TGTGCCAGCCGGGAGGGCCGTAATGAGCAGTTCTTC. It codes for CASREGRNEQFF.

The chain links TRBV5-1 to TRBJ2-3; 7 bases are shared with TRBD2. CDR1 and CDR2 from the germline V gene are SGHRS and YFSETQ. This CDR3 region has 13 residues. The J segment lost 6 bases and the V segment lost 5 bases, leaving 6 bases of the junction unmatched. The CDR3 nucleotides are TGCGCCAGCAGTTCCGGGAGGCCCGATACGCAGTATTTT. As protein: CASSSGRPDTQYF.

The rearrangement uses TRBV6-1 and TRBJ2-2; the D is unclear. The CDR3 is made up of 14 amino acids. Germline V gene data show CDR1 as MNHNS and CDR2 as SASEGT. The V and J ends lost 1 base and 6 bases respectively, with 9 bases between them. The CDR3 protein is CASSEVELAGELFF. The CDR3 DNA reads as TGTGCCAGCAGTGAAGTGGAATTGGCCGGGGAGCTGTTTTTT.

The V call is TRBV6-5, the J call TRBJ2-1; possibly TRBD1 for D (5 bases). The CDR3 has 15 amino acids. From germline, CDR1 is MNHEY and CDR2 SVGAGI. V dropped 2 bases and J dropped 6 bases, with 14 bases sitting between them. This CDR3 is CASSYRVGPPNEQFF. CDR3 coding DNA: TGTGCCAGCAGTTACCGGGTGGGGCCCCCCAATGAGCAGTTCTTC.

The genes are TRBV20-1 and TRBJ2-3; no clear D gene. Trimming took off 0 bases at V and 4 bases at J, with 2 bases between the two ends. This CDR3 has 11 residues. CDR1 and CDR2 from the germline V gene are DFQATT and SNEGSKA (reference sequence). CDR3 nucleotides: TGCAGTGCTAGAGATGCAGATACGCAGTATTTT. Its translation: CSARDADTQYF.

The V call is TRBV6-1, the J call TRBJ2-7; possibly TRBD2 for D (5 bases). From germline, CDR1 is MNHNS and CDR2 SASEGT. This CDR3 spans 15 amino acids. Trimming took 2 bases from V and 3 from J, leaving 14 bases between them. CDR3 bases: TGTGCCAGCAGTGAATCAGGACTCGATGACTACGAGCAGTACTTC. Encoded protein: CASSESGLDDYEQYF.

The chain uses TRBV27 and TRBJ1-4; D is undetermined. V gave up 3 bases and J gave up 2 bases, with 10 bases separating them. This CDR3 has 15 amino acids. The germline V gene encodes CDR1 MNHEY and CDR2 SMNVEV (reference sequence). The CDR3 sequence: CASSFLGDTNEKLFF. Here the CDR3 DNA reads TGTGCCAGCAGTTTCCTGGGTGACACTAATGAAAAACTGTTTTTT.

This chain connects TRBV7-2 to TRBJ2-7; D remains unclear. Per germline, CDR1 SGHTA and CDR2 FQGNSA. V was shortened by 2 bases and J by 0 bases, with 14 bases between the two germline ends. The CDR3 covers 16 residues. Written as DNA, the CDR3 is TGTGCCAGCAGCTTATACTTAGGCAGTGACTCCTACGAGCAGTACTTC. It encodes CASSLYLGSDSYEQYF.

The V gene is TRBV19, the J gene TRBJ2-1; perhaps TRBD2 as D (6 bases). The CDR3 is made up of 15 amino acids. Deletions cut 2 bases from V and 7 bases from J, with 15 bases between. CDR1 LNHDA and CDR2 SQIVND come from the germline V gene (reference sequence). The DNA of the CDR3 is TGTGCCAGTAGTATACCGGGGGAGCGGTGGAATGAGCAGTTCTTC. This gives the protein CASSIPGERWNEQFF.

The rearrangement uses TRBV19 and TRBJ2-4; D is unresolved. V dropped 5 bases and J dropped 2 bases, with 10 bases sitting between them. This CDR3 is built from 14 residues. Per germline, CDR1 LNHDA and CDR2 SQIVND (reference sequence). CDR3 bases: TGTGCCAGTAGTCTTGTAGGGTCCAAAAACATTCAGTACTTC. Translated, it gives CASSLVGSKNIQYF.

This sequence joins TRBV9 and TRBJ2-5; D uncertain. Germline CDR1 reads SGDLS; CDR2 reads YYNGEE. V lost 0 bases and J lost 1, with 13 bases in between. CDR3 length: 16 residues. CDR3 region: CASSVGKGAGQETQYF. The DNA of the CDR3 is TGTGCCAGCAGCGTAGGCAAGGGCGCCGGCCAAGAGACCCAGTACTTC.

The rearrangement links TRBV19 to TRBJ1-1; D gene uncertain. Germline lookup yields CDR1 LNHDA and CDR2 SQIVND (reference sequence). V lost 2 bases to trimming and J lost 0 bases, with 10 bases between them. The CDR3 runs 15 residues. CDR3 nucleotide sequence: TGTGCCAGTAGTATAACGGCGGCCATGAACACTGAAGCTTTCTTT. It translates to CASSITAAMNTEAFF.

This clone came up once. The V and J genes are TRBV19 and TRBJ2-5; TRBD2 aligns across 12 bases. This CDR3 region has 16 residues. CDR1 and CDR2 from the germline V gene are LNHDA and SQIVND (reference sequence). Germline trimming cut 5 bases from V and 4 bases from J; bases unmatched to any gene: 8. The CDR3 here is CASSSRLAGDIETQYF. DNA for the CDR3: TGTGCCAGTAGTTCTCGACTAGCGGGAGATATAGAGACCCAGTACTTC.

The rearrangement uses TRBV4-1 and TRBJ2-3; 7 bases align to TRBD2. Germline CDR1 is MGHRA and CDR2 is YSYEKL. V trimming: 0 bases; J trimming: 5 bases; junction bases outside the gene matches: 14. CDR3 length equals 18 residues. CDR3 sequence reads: CASSQDLVSGGRGDTQYF. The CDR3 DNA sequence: TGCGCCAGCAGCCAAGATCTGGTGTCAGGCGGGAGAGGAGATACGCAGTATTTT.

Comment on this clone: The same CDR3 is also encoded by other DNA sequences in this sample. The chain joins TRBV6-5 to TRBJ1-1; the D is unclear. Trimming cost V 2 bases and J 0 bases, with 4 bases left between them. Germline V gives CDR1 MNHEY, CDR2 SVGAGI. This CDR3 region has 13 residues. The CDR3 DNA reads TGTGCCAGCAGTTACAGGGTGAACACTGAAGCTTTCTTT. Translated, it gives CASSYRVNTEAFF.

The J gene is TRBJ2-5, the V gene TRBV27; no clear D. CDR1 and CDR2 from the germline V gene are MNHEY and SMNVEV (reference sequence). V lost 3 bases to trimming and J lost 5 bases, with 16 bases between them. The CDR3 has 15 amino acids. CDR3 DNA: TGTGCCAGCAGTTTCTGGTCTACCCGTTCCGAGACCCAGTACTTC. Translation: CASSFWSTRSETQYF.

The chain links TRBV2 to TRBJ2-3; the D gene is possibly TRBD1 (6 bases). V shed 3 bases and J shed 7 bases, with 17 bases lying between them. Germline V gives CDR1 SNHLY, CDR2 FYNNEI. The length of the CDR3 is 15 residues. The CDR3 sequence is CASSEETGPRHTQYF. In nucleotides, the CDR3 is TGTGCCAGCAGTGAGGAGACAGGCCCGCGGCATACGCAGTATTTT.

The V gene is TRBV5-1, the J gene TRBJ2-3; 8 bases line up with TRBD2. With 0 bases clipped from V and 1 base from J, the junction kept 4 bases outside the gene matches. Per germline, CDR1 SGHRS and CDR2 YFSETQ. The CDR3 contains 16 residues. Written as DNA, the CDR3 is TGCGCCAGCAGCTTGGCCTTAGCGGGACGCACAGATACGCAGTATTTT. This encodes CASSLALAGRTDTQYF. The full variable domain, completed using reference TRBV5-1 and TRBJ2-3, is KAGVTQTPRYLIKTRGQQVTLSCSPISGHRSVSWYQQTPGQGLQFLFEYFSETQRNKGNFPGRFSGRQFSNSRSEMNVSTLELGDSALYLCASSLALAGRTDTQYFGPGTRLTVL.

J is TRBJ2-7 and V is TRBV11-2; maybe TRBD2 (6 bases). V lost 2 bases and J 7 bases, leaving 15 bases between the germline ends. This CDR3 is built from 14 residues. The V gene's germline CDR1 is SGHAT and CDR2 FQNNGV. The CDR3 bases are TGTGCCAGCAGCTTATCTAGCGACCTAGGGGAGCAGTACTTC. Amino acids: CASSLSSDLGEQYF.

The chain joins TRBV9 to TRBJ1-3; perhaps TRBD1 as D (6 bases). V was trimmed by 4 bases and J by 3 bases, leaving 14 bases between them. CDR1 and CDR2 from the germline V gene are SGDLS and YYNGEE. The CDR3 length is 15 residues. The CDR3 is CASSISPGVGNTIYF. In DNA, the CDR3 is TGTGCCAGCAGCATCTCTCCAGGGGTTGGAAACACCATATATTTT.

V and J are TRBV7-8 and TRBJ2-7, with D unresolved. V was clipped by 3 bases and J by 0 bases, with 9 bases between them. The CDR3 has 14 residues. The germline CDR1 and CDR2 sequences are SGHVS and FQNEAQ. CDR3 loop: CASSLKGSSYEQYF. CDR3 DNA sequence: TGTGCCAGCAGCTTGAAGGGTAGCTCCTACGAGCAGTACTTC.

The CDR3 is CASSQAAGTSYGYTF. As DNA, the CDR3 is TGCGCCAGCAGCCAAGCCGCCGGGACATCCTATGGCTACACCTTC. The chain uses TRBV4-1 and TRBJ1-2; D perhaps matches TRBD1 (6 bases). The CDR3 has 15 amino acids. Germline V gene lookup returns CDR1 MGHRA and CDR2 YSYEKL. The V end lost 1 base, the J end lost 4 bases, and 13 bases lay between the germline ends.

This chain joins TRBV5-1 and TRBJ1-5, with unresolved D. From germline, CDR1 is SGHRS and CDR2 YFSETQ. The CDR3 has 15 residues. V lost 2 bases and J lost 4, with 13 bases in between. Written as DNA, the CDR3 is TGCGCCAGCAGCTTACAGAAAAACCCAAATCAGCCCCAGCATTTT. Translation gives CASSLQKNPNQPQHF.

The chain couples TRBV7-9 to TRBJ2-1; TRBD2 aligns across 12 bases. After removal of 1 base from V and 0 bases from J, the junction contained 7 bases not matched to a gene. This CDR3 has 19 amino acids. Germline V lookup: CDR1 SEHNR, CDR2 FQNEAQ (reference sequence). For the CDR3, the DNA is TGTGCCAGCAGCTTAGTACTAGCGGGAGGTCTAAGCTCCTACAATGAGCAGTTCTTC. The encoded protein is CASSLVLAGGLSSYNEQFF.

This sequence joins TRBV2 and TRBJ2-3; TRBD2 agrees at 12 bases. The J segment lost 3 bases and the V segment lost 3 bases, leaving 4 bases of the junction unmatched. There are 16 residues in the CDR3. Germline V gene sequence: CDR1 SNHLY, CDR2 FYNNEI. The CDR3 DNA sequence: TGTGCCAGCAGTGAGGGAGGGACTAGCGGGACAGATACGCAGTATTTT. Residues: CASSEGGTSGTDTQYF. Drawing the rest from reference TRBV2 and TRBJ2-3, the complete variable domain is EPEVTQTPSHQVTQMGQEVILRCVPISNHLYFYWYRQILGQKVEFLVSFYNNEISEKSEIFDDQFSVERPDGSNFTLKIRSTKLEDSAMYFCASSEGGTSGTDTQYFGPGTRLTVL.

This chain's CDR3 is CASSPSDAYNEQFF. The CDR3, as DNA: TGTGCCAGCAGTCCCTCGGACGCCTACAATGAGCAGTTCTTC. The chain combines TRBV6-5 with TRBJ2-1, with unresolved D. There are 14 residues in the CDR3. V was clipped by 5 bases and J by 2 bases, with 10 bases between them. Germline V lookup: CDR1 MNHEY, CDR2 SVGAGI.